This TCR beta chain came from a study of T cell responses to AZD1222 COVID-19 vaccine. Germline assignment: CDR1 LGHNA and CDR2 YNFKEQ. Trimming took 1 base from V and 4 from J, leaving 14 bases between them. The CDR3 is 15 residues long. The table came from immunoSEQ multiplex PCR; TCRdb's copy has only in-frame clones and leaves some out. This table has some 130,000 clones, approximately 83% appearing once. The TCR originated in an adult in good health. Specimen: peripheral blood, collected on day 0 of AZD1222 vaccination. The V call is TRBV4-2, the J call TRBJ2-7, with D maybe TRBD2 (7 bases). Written as DNA, the CDR3 is TGTGCCAGCAGCCAAGGAGAGGGGGGGCAGTACGAGCAGTACTTC. Translated, it gives CASSQGEGGQYEQYF.